The 4 T cell receptor beta chains below all came from one sample that was sequenced in a study of T cell responses to AZD1222 COVID-19 vaccine. Data came from immunoSEQ multiplex PCR; TCRdb stores just in-frame clones and leaves some out. The sample lists 90,000 to 100,000 clones, 70% to 90% occurring once. The sample in question was peripheral blood, obtained 28 days after the second AZD1222 dose. These receptor sequences come from an adult who received the AZD1222 COVID-19 vaccine.

The chain uses TRBV27 and TRBJ2-7; D call uncertain. CDR1 and CDR2 from the germline V gene are MNHEY and SMNVEV (reference sequence). There are 13 residues in the CDR3. The V gene lost 3 bases and the J gene lost 6 bases, with 12 bases spanning the gap. For the CDR3, the DNA is TGTGCCAGCAGTTTGGAACCGACTTCCGAGCAGTACTTC. Its protein is CASSLEPTSEQYF.

V is TRBV12-3 or TRBV12-4 and J is TRBJ2-7, with D possibly matching TRBD2 (5 bases). The CDR3 is 11 amino acids. The V end lost 4 bases, the J end lost 12 bases, and 13 bases lay between the germline ends. In DNA form, the CDR3 reads TGTGCCAGCAGTTCGGGGAAAGGGAGGTACTTC. Amino acids: CASSSGKGRYF.

This chain links TRBV7-9 with TRBJ1-4, with 7 bases fitting TRBD1. V shed 4 bases and J 3 bases; nucleotides not matched to a gene: 14. The CDR3 contains 18 residues. The germline CDR1 and CDR2 sequences are SEHNR and FQNEAQ (reference sequence). As DNA, the CDR3 is TGTGCCAGCAGCTACCGGGACAGCATTCCTAGGGCTAATGAAAAACTGTTTTTT. It yields the protein CASSYRDSIPRANEKLFF.

The V and J genes are TRBV6-5 and TRBJ2-7; D perhaps matches TRBD1 (6 bases). This CDR3 is built from 14 residues. Per the germline V gene, CDR1 is MNHEY and CDR2 is SVGAGI. The germline V and J ends were trimmed by 6 bases and 3 bases, with 15 bases remaining between them. CDR3 amino acids: CASRDRDTYYEQYF. The CDR3 nucleotides read TGTGCCAGCAGGGACAGAGACACTTACTACGAGCAGTACTTC.